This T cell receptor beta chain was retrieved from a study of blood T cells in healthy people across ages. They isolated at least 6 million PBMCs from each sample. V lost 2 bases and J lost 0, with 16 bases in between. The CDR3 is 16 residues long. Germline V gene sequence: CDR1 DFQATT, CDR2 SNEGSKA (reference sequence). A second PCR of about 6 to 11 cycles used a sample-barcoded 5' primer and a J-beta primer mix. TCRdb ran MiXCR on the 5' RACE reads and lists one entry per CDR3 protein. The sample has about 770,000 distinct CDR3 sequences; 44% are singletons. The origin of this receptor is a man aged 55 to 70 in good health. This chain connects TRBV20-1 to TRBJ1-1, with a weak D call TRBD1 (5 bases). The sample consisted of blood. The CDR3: CSARSSDGGMNTEAFF. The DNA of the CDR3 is TGCAGTGCTAGATCATCCGACGGGGGAATGAACACTGAAGCTTTCTTT.